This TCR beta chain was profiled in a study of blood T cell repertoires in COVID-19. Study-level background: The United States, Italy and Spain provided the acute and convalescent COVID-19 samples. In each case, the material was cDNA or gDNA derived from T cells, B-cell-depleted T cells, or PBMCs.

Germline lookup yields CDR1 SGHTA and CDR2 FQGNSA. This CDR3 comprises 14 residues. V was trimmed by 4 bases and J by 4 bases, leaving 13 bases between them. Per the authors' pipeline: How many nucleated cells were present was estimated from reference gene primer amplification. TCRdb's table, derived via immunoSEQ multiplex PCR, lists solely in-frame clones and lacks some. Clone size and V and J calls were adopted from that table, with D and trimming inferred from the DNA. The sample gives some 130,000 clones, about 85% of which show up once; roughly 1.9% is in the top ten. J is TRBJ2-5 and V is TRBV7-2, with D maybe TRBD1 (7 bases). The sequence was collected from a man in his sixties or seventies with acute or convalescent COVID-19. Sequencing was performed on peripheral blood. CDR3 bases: TGTGCCAGCAGCTCGGACAGGAGGGGAGAGACCCAGTACTTC. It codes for CASSSDRRGETQYF.